The clone carrying this TCR beta chain appeared many times. The antigen remains unidentified. Trimming shortened V by 2 bases and J by 6 bases, and 10 bases separated the two germline ends. The V gene's germline CDR1 is SGHTA and CDR2 FQGNSA. CDR3 length: 14 residues. Libraries of TCR beta came from quantitative 5'-RACE with molecular barcodes. TCRdb recomputed calls from the 5' RACE reads with MiXCR, one row per CDR3 protein. The sample lists some 250,000 distinct CDR3 sequences; approximately 9% were seen once. The data belong to a study of CD8 T cells in ankylosing spondylitis. Study outcomes and limitations: Seemingly distinctive of ankylosing spondylitis blood was a TCR beta motif formed by eight highly homologous variants.

The sequence was collected from a male donor with ankylosing spondylitis or in good health (not recorded which). The chain links TRBV7-2 to TRBJ2-2; possibly TRBD1 for D (5 bases). The sequencing input was blood, either unsorted or a sorted T cell fraction (not recorded which). The CDR3 loop reads CASSLTLTAGELFF. The CDR3 DNA reads TGTGCCAGCAGCTTAACCCTGACAGCCGGGGAGCTGTTTTTT.